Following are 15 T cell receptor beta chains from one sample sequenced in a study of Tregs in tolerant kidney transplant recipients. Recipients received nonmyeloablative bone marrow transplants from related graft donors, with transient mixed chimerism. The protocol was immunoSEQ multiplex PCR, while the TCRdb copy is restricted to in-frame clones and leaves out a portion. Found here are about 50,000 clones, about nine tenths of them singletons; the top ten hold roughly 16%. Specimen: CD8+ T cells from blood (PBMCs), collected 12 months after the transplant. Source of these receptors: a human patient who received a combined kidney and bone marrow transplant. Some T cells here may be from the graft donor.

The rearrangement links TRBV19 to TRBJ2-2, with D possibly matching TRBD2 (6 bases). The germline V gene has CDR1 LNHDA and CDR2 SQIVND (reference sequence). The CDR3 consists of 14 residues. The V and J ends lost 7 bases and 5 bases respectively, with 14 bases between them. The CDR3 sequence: CASTPGAGTGELFF. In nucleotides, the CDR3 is TGTGCCAGTACGCCTGGGGCGGGGACCGGGGAGCTGTTTTTT. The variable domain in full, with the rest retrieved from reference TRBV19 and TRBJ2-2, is DGGITQSPKYLFRKEGQNVTLSCEQNLNHDAMYWYRQDPGQGLRLIYYSQIVNDFQKGDIAEGYSVSREKKESFPLTVTSAQKNPTAFYLCASTPGAGTGELFFGEGSRLTVL.

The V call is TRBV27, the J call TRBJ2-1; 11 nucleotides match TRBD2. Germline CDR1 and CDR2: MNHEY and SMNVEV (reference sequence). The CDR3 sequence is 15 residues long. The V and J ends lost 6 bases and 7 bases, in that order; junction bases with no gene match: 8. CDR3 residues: CASSSTSGIGNEQFF. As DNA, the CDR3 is TGTGCCAGCAGCTCGACTAGCGGGATTGGGAATGAGCAGTTCTTC.

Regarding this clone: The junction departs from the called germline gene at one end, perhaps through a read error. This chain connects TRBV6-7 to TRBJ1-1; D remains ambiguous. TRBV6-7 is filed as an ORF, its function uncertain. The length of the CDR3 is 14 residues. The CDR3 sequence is CASGARGMNAEAFF. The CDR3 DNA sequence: TGTGCCAGCGGTGCCCGCGGCATGAACGCTGAAGCTTTCTTT.

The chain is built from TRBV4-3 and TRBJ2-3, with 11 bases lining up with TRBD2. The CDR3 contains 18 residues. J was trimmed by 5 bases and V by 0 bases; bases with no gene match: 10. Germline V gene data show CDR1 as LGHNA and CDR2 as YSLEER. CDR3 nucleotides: TGCGCCAGCAGCCAAGAAGTGCTAGCGGGGGGCGGGGGAGATACGCAGTATTTT. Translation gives CASSQEVLAGGGGDTQYF.

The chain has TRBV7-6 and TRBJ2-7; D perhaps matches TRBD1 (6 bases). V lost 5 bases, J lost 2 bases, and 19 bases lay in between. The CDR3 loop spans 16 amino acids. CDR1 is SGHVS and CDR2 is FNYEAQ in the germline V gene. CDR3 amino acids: CASSPHLWTDAYEQYF. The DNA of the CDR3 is TGTGCCAGCAGCCCGCATTTGTGGACAGACGCCTACGAGCAGTACTTC.

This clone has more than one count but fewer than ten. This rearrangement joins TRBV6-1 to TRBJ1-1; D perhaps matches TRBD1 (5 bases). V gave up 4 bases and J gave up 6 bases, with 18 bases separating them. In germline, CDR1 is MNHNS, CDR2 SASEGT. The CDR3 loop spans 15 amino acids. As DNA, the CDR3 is TGTGCCAGCAGTGGGCCTCCAGGGTGGGGTGCTGAAGCTTTCTTT. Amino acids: CASSGPPGWGAEAFF.

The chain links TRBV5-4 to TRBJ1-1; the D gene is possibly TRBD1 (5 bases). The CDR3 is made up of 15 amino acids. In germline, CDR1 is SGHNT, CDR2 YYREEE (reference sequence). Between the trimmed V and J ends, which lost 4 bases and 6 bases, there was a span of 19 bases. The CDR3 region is CASSTAGGGRAEAFF. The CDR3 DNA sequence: TGTGCCAGCAGCACCGCCGGCGGGGGACGGGCTGAAGCTTTCTTT. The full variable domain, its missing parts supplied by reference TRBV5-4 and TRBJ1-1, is ETGVTQSPTHLIKTRGQQVTLRCSSQSGHNTVSWYQQALGQGPQFIFQYYREEENGRGNFPPRFSGLQFPNYSSELNVNALELDDSALYLCASSTAGGGRAEAFFGQGTRLTVV.

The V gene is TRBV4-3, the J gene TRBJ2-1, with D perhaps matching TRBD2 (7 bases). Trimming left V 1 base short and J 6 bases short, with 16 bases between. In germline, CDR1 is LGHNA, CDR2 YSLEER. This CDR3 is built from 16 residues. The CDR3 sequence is CASSQGGGGLFNEQFF. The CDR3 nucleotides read TGCGCCAGCAGCCAAGGAGGCGGGGGCCTATTCAATGAGCAGTTCTTC.

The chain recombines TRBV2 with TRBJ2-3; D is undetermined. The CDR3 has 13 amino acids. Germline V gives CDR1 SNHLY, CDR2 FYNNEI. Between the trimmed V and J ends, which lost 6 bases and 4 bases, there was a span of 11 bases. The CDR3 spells CASRETGADTQYF. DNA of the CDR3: TGTGCCAGCAGGGAGACCGGCGCAGATACGCAGTATTTT.

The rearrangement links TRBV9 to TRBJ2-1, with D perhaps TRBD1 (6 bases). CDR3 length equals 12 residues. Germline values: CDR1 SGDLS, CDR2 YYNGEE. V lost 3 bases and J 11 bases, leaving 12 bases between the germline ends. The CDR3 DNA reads TGTGCCAGCAGCGGCCTCAGGGGAAAGCAGTTCTTC. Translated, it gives CASSGLRGKQFF.

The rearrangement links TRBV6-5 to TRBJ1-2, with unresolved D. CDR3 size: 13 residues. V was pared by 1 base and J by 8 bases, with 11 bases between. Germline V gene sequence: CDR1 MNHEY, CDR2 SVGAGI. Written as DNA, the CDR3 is TGTGCCAGCAGTTACTTTTCAGGCCACGGCTACACCTTC. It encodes CASSYFSGHGYTF.

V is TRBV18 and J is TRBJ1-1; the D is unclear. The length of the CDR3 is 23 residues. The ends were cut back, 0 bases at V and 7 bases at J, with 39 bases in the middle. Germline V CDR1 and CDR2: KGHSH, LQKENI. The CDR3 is CASSPPIIETGIVRRPISGEAFF. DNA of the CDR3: TGTGCCAGCTCACCACCGATCATAGAGACCGGTATCGTAAGAAGACCTATTTCGGGTGAAGCTTTCTTT.

The CDR3 nucleotides read TGTGCCAGCACCATAAAGGCTAACCGGGTTAACACTGAAGCTTTCTTT. This sequence encodes CASTIKANRVNTEAFF. This chain connects TRBV7-2 to TRBJ1-1; D not resolved. In germline, CDR1 is SGHTA, CDR2 FQGNSA. The ends were cut back, 7 bases at V and 2 bases at J, with 20 bases in the middle. CDR3 length: 16 residues.

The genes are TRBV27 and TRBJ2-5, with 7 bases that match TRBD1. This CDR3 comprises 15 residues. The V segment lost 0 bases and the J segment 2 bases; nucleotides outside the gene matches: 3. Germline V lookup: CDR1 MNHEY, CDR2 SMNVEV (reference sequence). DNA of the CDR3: TGTGCCAGCAGTTTATCAAGGGGGCTACAAGAGACCCAGTACTTC. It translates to CASSLSRGLQETQYF.

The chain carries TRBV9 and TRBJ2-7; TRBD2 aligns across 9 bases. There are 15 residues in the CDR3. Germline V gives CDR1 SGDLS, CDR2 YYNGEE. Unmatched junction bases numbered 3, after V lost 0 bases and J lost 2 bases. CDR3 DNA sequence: TGTGCCAGCAGCGTAGGGGCTAGCGGGACCTACGAGCAGTACTTC. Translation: CASSVGASGTYEQYF. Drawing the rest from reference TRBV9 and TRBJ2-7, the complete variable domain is DSGVTQTPKHLITATGQRVTLRCSPRSGDLSVYWYQQSLDQGLQFLIQYYNGEERAKGNILERFSAQQFPDLHSELNLSSLELGDSALYFCASSVGASGTYEQYFGPGTRLTVT.